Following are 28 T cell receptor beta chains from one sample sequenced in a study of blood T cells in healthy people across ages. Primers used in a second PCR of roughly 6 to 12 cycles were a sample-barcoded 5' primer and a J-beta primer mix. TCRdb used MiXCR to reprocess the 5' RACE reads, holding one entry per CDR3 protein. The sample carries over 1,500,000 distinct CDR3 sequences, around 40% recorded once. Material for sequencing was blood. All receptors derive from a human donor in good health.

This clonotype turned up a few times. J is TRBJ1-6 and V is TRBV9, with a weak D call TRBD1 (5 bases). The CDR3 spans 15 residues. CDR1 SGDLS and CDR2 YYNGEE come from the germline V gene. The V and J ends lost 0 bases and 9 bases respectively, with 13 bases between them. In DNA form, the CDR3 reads TGTGCCAGCAGCGTAGGGGTAACAGGTACTTCACCCCTCCACTTT. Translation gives CASSVGVTGTSPLHF.

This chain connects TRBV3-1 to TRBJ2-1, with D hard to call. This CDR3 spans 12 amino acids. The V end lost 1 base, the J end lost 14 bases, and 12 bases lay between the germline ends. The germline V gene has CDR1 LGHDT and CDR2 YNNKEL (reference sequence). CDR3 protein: CASSQVFGTKFF. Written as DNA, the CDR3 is TGTGCCAGCAGCCAAGTTTTCGGTACAAAGTTCTTC.

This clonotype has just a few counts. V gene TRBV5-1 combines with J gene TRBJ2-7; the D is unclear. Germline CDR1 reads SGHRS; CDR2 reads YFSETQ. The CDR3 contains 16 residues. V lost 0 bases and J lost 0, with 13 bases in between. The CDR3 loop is CASSLGKGSSSYEQYF. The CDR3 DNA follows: TGCGCCAGCAGCTTGGGAAAGGGTTCCAGCTCCTACGAGCAGTACTTC.

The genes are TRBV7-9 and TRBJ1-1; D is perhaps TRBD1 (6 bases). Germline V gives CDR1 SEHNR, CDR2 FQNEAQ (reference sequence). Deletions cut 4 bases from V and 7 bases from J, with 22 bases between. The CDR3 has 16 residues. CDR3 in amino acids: CASSYPGQPGKFEAFF. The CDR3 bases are TGTGCCAGCAGCTACCCGGGACAACCGGGGAAGTTTGAAGCTTTCTTT.

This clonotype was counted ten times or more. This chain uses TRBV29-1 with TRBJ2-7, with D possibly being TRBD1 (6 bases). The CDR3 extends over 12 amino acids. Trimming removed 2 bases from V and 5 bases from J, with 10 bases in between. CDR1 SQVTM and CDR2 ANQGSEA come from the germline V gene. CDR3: CSVERQAHEQYF. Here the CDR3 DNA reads TGCAGCGTTGAAAGACAGGCCCACGAGCAGTACTTC.

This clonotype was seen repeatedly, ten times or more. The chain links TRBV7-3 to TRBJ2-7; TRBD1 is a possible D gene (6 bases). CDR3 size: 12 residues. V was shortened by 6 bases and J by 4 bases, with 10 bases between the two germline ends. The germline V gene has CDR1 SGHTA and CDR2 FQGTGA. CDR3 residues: CASSNTGYEQYF. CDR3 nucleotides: TGTGCCAGCAGTAATACAGGGTACGAGCAGTACTTC. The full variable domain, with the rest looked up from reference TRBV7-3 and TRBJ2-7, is GAGVSQTPSNKVTEKGKYVELRCDPISGHTALYWYRQSLGQGPEFLIYFQGTGAADDSGLPNDRFFAVRPEGSVSTLKIQRTERGDSAVYLCASSNTGYEQYFGPGTRLTVT.

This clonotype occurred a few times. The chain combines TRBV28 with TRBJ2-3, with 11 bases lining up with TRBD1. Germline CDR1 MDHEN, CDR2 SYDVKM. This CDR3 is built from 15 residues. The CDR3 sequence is CVTSGQGGPTDTQYF. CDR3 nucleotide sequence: TGTGTCACTTCGGGACAGGGGGGCCCCACAGATACGCAGTATTTT.

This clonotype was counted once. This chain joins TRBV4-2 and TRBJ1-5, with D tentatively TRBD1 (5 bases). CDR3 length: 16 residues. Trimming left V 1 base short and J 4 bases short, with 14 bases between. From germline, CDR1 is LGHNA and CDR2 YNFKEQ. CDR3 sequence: CASSQGTGAGNQPQHF. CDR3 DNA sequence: TGTGCCAGCAGCCAAGGCACTGGGGCTGGAAATCAGCCCCAGCATTTT.

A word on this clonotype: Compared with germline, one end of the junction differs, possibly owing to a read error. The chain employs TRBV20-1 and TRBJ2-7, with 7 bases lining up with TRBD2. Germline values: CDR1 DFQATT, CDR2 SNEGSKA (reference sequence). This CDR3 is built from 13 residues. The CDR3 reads CSVRLVGGREQYF. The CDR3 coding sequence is TGCAGTGTTAGACTAGTGGGGGGGAGGGAGCAGTACTTC.

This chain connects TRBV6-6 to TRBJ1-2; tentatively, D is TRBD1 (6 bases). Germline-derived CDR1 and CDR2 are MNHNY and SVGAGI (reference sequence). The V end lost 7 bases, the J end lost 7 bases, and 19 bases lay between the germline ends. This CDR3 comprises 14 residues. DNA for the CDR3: TGTGCCAGCATGGCCCCCGGGGGGGCGGGTGGCTACACCTTC. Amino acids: CASMAPGGAGGYTF.

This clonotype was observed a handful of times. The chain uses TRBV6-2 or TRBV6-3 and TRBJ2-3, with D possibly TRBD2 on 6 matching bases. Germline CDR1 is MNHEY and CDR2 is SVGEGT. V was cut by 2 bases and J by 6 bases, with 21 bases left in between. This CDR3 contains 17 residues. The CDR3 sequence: CASSYQRRGPVNDTQYF. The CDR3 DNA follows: TGTGCCAGCAGTTACCAAAGGAGGGGACCAGTAAACGATACGCAGTATTTT.

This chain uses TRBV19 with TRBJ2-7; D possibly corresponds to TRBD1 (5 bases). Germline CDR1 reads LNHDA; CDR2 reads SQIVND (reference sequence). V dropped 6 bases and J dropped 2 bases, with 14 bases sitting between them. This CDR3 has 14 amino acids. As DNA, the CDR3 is TGTGCCAGTAGATCCAGGGAAAATCCCTACGAGCAGTACTTC. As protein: CASRSRENPYEQYF. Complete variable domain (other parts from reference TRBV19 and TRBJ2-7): DGGITQSPKYLFRKEGQNVTLSCEQNLNHDAMYWYRQDPGQGLRLIYYSQIVNDFQKGDIAEGYSVSREKKESFPLTVTSAQKNPTAFYLCASRSRENPYEQYFGPGTRLTVT.

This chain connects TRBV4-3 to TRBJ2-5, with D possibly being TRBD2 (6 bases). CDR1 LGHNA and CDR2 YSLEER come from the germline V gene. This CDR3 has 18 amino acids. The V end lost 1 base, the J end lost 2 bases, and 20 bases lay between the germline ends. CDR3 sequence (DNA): TGCGCCAGCAGCCAAGTTTATGGGGGGAGTGGCCGGCAAGAGACCCAGTACTTC. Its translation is CASSQVYGGSGRQETQYF.

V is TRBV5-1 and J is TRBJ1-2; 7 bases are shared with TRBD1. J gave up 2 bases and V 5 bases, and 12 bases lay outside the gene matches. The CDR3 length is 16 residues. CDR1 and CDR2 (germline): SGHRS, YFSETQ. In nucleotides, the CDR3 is TGCGCCAGCAGTCGACAGGGCAGTGAGACGAACTATGGCTACACCTTC. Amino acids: CASSRQGSETNYGYTF.

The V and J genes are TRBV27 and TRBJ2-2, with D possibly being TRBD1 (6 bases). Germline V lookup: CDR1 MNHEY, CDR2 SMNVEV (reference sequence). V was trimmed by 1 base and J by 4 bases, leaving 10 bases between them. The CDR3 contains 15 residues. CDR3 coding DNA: TGTGCCAGCAGTTTATTGGGGGCCGGCACCGGGGAGCTGTTTTTT. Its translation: CASSLLGAGTGELFF.

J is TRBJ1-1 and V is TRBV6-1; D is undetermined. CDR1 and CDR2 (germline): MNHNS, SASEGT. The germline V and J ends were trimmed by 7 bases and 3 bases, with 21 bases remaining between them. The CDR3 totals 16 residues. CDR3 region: CASIQKYHLVDTEAFF. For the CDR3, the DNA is TGTGCCAGCATCCAAAAGTATCATCTTGTAGACACTGAAGCTTTCTTT.

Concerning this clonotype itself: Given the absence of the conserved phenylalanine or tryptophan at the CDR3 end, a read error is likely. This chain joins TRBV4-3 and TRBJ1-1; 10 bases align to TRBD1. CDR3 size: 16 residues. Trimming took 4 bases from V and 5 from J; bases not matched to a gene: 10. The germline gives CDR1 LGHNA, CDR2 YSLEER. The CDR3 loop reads CASSLGPGTGVTEAFL. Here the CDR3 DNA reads TGCGCCAGCAGCCTAGGGCCCGGGACAGGGGTGACTGAAGCTTTCTTG.

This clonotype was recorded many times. In DNA, the CDR3 is TGCAGCGTTGAAGCCCAGACAGGGCCCAAAAACATTCAGTACTTC. This codes for CSVEAQTGPKNIQYF. V usage is TRBV29-1 and J usage is TRBJ2-4; 7 bases are a match to TRBD1. Germline V gene sequence: CDR1 SQVTM, CDR2 ANQGSEA. CDR3 size: 15 residues. J was trimmed by 2 bases and V by 1 base; bases with no gene match: 5.

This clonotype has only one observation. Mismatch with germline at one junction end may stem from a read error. The CDR3 nucleotides read TGCGCCGGCAGCTCTGCGGACAGGAAAAAAAACGAGCAGTACTTC. As protein: CAGSSADRKKNEQYF. This chain joins TRBV5-1 and TRBJ2-4; 7 bases are shared with TRBD1. The J call may not be correct, given that the DNA end is closer to TRBJ2-7. CDR1 is SGHRS, CDR2 YFSETQ, per germline. This CDR3 contains 15 residues.

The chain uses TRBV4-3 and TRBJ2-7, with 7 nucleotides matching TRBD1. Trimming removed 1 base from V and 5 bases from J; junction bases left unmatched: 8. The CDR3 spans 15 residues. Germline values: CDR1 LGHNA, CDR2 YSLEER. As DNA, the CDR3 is TGCGCCAGCAGCCAAGGGGCGACAGGGCCGGACGAGCAGTACTTC. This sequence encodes CASSQGATGPDEQYF.

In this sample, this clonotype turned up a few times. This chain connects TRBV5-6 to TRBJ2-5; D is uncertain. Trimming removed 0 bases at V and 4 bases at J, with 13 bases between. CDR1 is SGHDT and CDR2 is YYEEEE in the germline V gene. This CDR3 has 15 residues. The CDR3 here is CASSLETLGGETQYF. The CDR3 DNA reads TGTGCCAGCAGCTTGGAGACGCTAGGTGGAGAGACCCAGTACTTC. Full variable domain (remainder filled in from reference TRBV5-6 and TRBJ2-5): DAGVTQSPTHLIKTRGQQVTLRCSPKSGHDTVSWYQQALGQGPQFIFQYYEEEERQRGNFPDRFSGHQFPNYSSELNVNALLLGDSALYLCASSLETLGGETQYFGPGTRLLVL.

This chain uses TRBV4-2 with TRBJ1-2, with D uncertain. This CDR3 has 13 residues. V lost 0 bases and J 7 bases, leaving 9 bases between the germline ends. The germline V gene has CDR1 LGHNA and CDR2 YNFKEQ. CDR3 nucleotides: TGTGCCAGCAGCCAAGACCTTGTAAGTGGCTACACCTTC. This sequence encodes CASSQDLVSGYTF.

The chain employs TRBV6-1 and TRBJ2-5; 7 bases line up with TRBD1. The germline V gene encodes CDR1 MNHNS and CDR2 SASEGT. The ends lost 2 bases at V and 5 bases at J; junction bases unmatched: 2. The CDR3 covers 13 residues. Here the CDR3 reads CASSETQGETQYF. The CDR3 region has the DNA TGTGCCAGCAGTGAAACACAGGGGGAGACCCAGTACTTC.

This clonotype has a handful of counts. The DNA of the CDR3 is TGTGCCAGCACCATATCCGGGACACTACATTACGAGCAGTACTTC. It yields the protein CASTISGTLHYEQYF. The chain links TRBV7-8 to TRBJ2-7, with a possible D match to TRBD1 (6 bases). The V end was cut by 7 bases, the J end by 4 bases, with 20 bases between. The V gene's germline CDR1 is SGHVS and CDR2 FQNEAQ. This CDR3 is 15 amino acids long.

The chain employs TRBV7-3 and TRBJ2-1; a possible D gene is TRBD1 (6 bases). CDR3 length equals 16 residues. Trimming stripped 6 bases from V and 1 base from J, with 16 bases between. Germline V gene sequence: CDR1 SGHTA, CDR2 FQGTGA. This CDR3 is CASSPTGTASYNEQFF. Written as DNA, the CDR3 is TGTGCCAGCAGTCCCACAGGGACGGCGTCCTACAATGAGCAGTTCTTC.

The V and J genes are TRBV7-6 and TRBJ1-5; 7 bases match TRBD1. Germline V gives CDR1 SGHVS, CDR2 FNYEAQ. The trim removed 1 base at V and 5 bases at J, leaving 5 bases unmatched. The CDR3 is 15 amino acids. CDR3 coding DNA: TGTGCCAGCAGCTTAGGCGGGACAGTTCATCAGCCCCAGCATTTT. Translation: CASSLGGTVHQPQHF.

The CDR3 nucleotides read TGTGCCAGCAGCACCTATCTAGGGGGAGGGCGAAACACCGGGGAGCTGTTTTTT. This gives the protein CASSTYLGGGRNTGELFF. V and J are TRBV7-2 and TRBJ2-2; D is possibly TRBD2 (7 bases). Trimming pared 5 bases from V and 2 bases from J, leaving 21 bases between. CDR3 size: 18 residues. Germline lookup yields CDR1 SGHTA and CDR2 FQGNSA. Full variable domain (outside the CDR3, taken from reference TRBV7-2 and TRBJ2-2): GAGVSQSPSNKVTEKGKDVELRCDPISGHTALYWYRQSLGQGLEFLIYFQGNSAPDKSGLPSDRFSAERTGGSVSTLTIQRTQQEDSAVYLCASSTYLGGGRNTGELFFGEGSRLTVL.

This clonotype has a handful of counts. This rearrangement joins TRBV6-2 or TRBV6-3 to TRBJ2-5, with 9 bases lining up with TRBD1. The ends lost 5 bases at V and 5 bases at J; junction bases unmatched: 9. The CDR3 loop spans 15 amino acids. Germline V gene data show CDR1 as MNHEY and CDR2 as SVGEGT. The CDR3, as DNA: TGTGCCAGCAGTCATGGGACAGGGAGGCCGGAGACCCAGTACTTC. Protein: CASSHGTGRPETQYF.